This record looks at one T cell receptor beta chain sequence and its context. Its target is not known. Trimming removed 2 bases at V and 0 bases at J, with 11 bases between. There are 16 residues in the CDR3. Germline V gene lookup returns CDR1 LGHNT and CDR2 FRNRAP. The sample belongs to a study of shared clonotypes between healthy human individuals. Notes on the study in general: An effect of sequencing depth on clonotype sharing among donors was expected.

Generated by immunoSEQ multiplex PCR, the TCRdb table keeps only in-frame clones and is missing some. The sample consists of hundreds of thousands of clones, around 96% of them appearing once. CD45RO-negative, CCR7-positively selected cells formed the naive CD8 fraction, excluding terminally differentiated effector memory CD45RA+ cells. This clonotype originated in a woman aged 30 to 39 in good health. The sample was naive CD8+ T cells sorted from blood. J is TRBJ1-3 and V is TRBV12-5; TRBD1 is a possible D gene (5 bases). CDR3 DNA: TGTGCTAGTGGTTTGCGAGGGGTATACTCTGGAAACACCATATATTTT. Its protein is CASGLRGVYSGNTIYF.